This T cell receptor (beta chain) emerged from a study of shared clonotypes between healthy human individuals. About the research overall: Used for every donor were three CD4 naive, three CD4 memory, two CD8 naive and one CD8 memory plate.

Points from the study as a whole: Only blood samples were collected, and tissue repertoires likely differ. Sequencing depth was expected to affect clonotype sharing among donors.

This clone was seen once. What it recognizes is unknown. Each replicate PCR on the sorted subsets used 150 to 200 ng DNA (around 30,000 T cell genomes). Assay: immunoSEQ multiplex PCR; the TCRdb copy retains only in-frame clones and omits some. This sample has about 110,000 clones, with 68% found just once. The germline gives CDR1 MNHNS, CDR2 SASEGT. CDR3 size: 16 residues. Sequenced material: memory CD8+ T cells sorted from blood. Subset given: CD45RO+ cells pooled with CCR7-negative TemRA cells. The rearrangement uses TRBV6-1 and TRBJ2-5; 8 nucleotides match TRBD2. The J call is uncertain, as TRBJ2-7 better fits the DNA end. This receptor was identified in a woman aged 30 to 39 in good health. The CDR3 loop reads CASSEHSGTSSYEQYF. CDR3 in DNA: TGTGCCAGCAGTGAACATTCAGGGACTAGCTCCTACGAGCAGTACTTC.